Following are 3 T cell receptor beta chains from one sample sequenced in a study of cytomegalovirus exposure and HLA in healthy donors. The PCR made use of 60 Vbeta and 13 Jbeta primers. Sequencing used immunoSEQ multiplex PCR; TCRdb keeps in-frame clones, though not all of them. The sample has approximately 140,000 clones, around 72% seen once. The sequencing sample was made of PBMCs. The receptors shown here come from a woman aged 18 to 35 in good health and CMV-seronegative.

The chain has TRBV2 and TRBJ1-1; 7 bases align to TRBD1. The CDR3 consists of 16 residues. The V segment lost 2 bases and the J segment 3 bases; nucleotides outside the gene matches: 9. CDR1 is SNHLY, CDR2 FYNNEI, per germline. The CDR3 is CASSEKMGDSHTEAFF. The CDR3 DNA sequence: TGTGCCAGCAGTGAAAAAATGGGGGACAGCCACACTGAAGCTTTCTTT.

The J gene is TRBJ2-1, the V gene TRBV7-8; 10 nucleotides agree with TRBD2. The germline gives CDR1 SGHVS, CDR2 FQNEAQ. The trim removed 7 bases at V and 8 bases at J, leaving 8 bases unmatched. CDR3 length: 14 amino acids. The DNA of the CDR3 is TGTGCCAGCATTCGGGCTAGCGGGAGTGATGAGCAGTTCTTC. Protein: CASIRASGSDEQFF.

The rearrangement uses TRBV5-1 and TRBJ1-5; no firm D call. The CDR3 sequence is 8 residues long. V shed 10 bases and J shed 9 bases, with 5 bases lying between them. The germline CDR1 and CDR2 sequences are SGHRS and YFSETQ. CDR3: CAPRPQHF. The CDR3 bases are TGCGCCCCCAGGCCCCAGCATTTT.